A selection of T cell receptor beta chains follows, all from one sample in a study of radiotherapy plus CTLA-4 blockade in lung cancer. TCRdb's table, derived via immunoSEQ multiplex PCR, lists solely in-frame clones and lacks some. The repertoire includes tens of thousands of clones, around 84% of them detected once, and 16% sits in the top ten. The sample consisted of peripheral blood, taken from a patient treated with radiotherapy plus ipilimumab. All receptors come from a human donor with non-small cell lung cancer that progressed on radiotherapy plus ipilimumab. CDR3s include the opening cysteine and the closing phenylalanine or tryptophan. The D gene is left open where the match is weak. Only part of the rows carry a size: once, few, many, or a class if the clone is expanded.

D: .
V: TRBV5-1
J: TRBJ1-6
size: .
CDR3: CASSLVQGGSPLHF
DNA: TGCGCCAGCAGCTTGGTCCAGGGTGGATCACCCCTCCACTTT

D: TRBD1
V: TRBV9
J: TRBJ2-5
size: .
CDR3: CASSGTGGAETQYF
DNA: TGTGCCAGCAGCGGGACAGGGGGCGCGGAGACCCAGTACTTC

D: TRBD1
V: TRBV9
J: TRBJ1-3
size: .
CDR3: CASSPRQGVGNTIYF
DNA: TGTGCCAGCAGCCCTCGACAGGGGGTAGGAAACACCATATATTTT

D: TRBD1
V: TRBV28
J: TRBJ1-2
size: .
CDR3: CASRPYQGAIYGYTF
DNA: TGTGCCAGCAGACCTTACCAGGGGGCGATCTATGGCTACACCTTC

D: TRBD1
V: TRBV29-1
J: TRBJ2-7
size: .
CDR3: CSVGDRGRNLPREQYF
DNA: TGCAGCGTTGGGGACAGGGGACGAAACCTTCCTAGGGAGCAGTACTTC

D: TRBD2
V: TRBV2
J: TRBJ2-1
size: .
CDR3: CASSEGLAGGAEQFF
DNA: TGTGCCAGCAGTGAAGGACTAGCGGGAGGAGCTGAGCAGTTCTTC

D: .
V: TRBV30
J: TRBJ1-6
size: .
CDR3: CAWSVYVGRGNNSPLHF
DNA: TGTGCCTGGAGTGTATACGTGGGTCGCGGGAATAATTCACCCCTCCACTTT

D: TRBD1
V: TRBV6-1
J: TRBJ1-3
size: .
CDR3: CASSELPGGSGNTIYF
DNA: TGTGCCAGCAGTGAATTACCAGGGGGCTCTGGAAACACCATATATTTT

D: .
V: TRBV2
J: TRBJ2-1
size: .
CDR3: CASSSLGPVYNEQFF
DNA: TGTGCCAGCAGTTCCCTTGGCCCCGTCTACAATGAGCAGTTCTTC

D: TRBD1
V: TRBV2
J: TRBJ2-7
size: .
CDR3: CASRNEGALEQYF
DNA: TGTGCCAGCAGGAATGAGGGGGCGCTCGAGCAGTACTTC

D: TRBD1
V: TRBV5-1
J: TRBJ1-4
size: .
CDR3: CASSSGQGKEKLFF
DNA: TGCGCCAGCAGCTCCGGACAGGGAAAAGAAAAACTGTTTTTT

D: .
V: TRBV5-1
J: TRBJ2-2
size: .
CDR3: CASRDTYTGELFF
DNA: TGCGCCAGCAGGGACACATACACCGGGGAGCTGTTTTTT

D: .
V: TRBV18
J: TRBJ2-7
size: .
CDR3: CASSPERRHEQYF
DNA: TGTGCCAGCTCACCAGAGAGGAGGCACGAGCAGTACTTC

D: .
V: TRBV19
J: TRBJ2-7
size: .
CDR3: CASGRGSDTYEQYF
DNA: TGTGCCAGTGGGCGGGGATCTGATACCTACGAGCAGTACTTC

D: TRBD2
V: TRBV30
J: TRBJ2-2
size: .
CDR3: CAWSVPLAGAQYDGTGELFF
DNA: TGTGCCTGGAGTGTACCTCTAGCGGGGGCGCAATATGATGGGACCGGGGAGCTGTTTTTT

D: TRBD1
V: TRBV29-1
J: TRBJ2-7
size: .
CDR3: CSVSFDRGYEQYF
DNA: TGCAGCGTTTCCTTCGACAGGGGCTACGAGCAGTACTTC

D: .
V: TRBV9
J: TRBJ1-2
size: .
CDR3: CASSVAGESSYGYTF
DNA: TGTGCCAGCAGCGTAGCTGGGGAGTCGAGCTATGGCTACACCTTC

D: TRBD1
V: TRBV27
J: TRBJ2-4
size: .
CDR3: CASSLTWDRDIQYF
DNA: TGTGCCAGCAGCCTCACATGGGACAGGGACATTCAGTACTTC

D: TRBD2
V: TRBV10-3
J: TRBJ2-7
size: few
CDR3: CAVRTSGIYEQYF
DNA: TGTGCCGTCAGGACTAGCGGGATCTACGAGCAGTACTTC

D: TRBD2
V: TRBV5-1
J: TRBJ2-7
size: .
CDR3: CASSRSGGSSYEQYF
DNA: TGCGCCAGCAGCCGTAGCGGGGGAAGCTCCTACGAGCAGTACTTC

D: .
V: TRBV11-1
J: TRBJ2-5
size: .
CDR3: CASSLVAGSRGGTQYF
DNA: TGTGCCAGCAGCTTAGTGGCAGGGTCGCGTGGTGGGACCCAGTACTTC

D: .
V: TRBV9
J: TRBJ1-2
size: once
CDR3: CASSANYGYTF
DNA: TGTGCCAGCAGTGCTAACTATGGCTACACCTTC